These 17 T cell receptor beta chains came from one sample sequenced in a study of glioma-infiltrating T cells. Amplification of TCR alpha and beta CDR3 regions from RNA used iRepertoire nested multiplex PCR. TCRdb used MiXCR to reprocess the multiplex PCR reads, holding one entry per CDR3 protein. The sample has over 130,000 distinct CDR3 sequences; about 39% are singletons. Source material: glioma tissue, nonneoplastic brain tissue, or PBMCs (not recorded which). The receptors here all came from a human donor with low-grade glioma or glioblastoma, undergoing nonglioma brain surgery, or in good health (not recorded which).

This chain joins TRBV29-1 and TRBJ2-2, with D perhaps TRBD1 (6 bases). CDR1 and CDR2 (germline): SQVTM, ANQGSEA. This CDR3 spans 17 amino acids. V was trimmed by 5 bases and J by 0 bases, leaving 19 bases between them. The CDR3 sequence is CSVRVQAGDANTGELFF. CDR3 nucleotides: TGCAGCGTTCGGGTTCAGGCAGGGGACGCGAACACCGGGGAGCTGTTTTTT.

The CDR3 loop reads CASARSLETQYF. DNA of the CDR3: TGTGCCAGTGCGCGGAGTTTGGAGACCCAGTACTTC. The chain carries TRBV6-6 and TRBJ2-5; D uncertain. The V and J ends lost 9 bases and 5 bases respectively, with 13 bases between them. The CDR3 runs 12 residues. Germline CDR1 is MNHNY and CDR2 is SVGAGI (reference sequence).

There are a few counts of this clonotype. The rearrangement joins TRBV6-1 to TRBJ1-1, with a possible D match to TRBD1 (6 bases). The germline gives CDR1 MNHNS, CDR2 SASEGT. The CDR3 contains 15 residues. Trimming left V 5 bases short and J 2 bases short, with 15 bases between. CDR3 in amino acids: CASSFPGAPNTEAFF. DNA for the CDR3: TGTGCCAGCAGTTTTCCGGGGGCTCCTAACACTGAAGCTTTCTTT.

The chain links TRBV20-1 to TRBJ2-2; 7 positions agree with TRBD1. The CDR3 has 17 residues. J was trimmed by 4 bases and V by 0 bases; bases with no gene match: 11. Germline V gene lookup returns CDR1 DFQATT and CDR2 SNEGSKA (reference sequence). In nucleotides, the CDR3 is TGCAGTGCTAGAGATACTCTAAGGGGGCCGAGCACCGGGGAGCTGTTTTTT. The encoded protein is CSARDTLRGPSTGELFF.

This clonotype was seen only a few times. The chain carries TRBV20-1 and TRBJ1-1, with D uncertain. The germline V gene has CDR1 DFQATT and CDR2 SNEGSKA (reference sequence). V was clipped by 2 bases and J by 0 bases, with 7 bases between them. This CDR3 contains 13 residues. CDR3 sequence (DNA): TGCAGTGCTAGATCCAGTTTGAACACTGAAGCTTTCTTT. Its translation: CSARSSLNTEAFF.

This clonotype was counted between two and nine times. The chain has TRBV28 and TRBJ2-3, with 9 bases fitting TRBD2. The CDR3 totals 16 residues. Germline-derived CDR1 and CDR2 are MDHEN and SYDVKM. Unmatched junction bases numbered 9, after V lost 5 bases and J lost 3 bases. CDR3 sequence reads: CASSVPGLALTDTQYF. DNA for the CDR3: TGTGCCAGCAGTGTTCCGGGACTAGCTTTAACAGATACGCAGTATTTT.

V is TRBV7-9 and J is TRBJ2-2; 8 nucleotides align to TRBD1. Germline trimming cut 5 bases from V and 2 bases from J; bases unmatched to any gene: 4. Germline CDR1 is SEHNR and CDR2 is FQNEAQ (reference sequence). CDR3 length: 15 residues. The CDR3 region has the DNA TGTGCCAGCAGCCAAGACAGGGGAAACACCGGGGAGCTGTTTTTT. Translating gives CASSQDRGNTGELFF.

As to this clonotype: The conserved final phenylalanine or tryptophan is absent from the CDR3, which likely points to a read error. The J gene is TRBJ2-7, the V gene TRBV6-5; TRBD1 might be the D (6 bases). CDR1 and CDR2 from the germline V gene are MNHEY and SVGAGI. The V end was cut by 4 bases, the J end by 0 bases, with 13 bases between. The CDR3 length is 15 residues. In DNA form, the CDR3 reads TGTGCCAGCAGTTTAACAGGGTTTAGCTCCTACGAGCAGTACTCC. This encodes CASSLTGFSSYEQYS.

Only one count was recorded for this clonotype. The rearrangement uses TRBV6-4 and TRBJ2-3, with D unclear. The length of the CDR3 is 14 residues. The V and J ends lost 5 bases and 2 bases respectively, with 11 bases between them. Looked up from germline, CDR1 is MRHNA and CDR2 is SNTAGT. CDR3: CASSSSHTTDTQYF. The CDR3 DNA is TGTGCCAGCAGTTCATCCCACACCACAGATACGCAGTATTTT.

This clonotype was recorded a few times. This chain links TRBV27 with TRBJ2-1; 9 bases fit TRBD2. Germline V gene lookup returns CDR1 MNHEY and CDR2 SMNVEV (reference sequence). Trimming took 6 bases from V and 7 from J; bases not matched to a gene: 10. The CDR3 spans 15 residues. This CDR3 is CASRAVAGVPNEQFF. CDR3 nucleotides: TGTGCCAGCAGGGCGGTAGCGGGAGTGCCGAATGAGCAGTTCTTC.

This clonotype was detected only a few times. The rearrangement uses TRBV28 and TRBJ2-3, with D tentatively TRBD2 (6 bases). V was shortened by 6 bases and J by 2 bases, with 15 bases between the two germline ends. The germline V gene encodes CDR1 MDHEN and CDR2 SYDVKM. The CDR3 has 15 amino acids. The CDR3 here is CASSYTGLLTDTQYF. The CDR3 DNA reads as TGTGCCAGCAGCTACACGGGACTCCTCACAGATACGCAGTATTTT. Drawing the rest from reference TRBV28 and TRBJ2-3, the complete variable domain is DVKVTQSSRYLVKRTGEKVFLECVQDMDHENMFWYRQDPGLGLRLIYFSYDVKMKEKGDIPEGYSVSREKKERFSLILESASTNQTSMYLCASSYTGLLTDTQYFGPGTRLTVL.

This clonotype was seen more than once but under ten times. V usage is TRBV2 and J usage is TRBJ2-3; a possible D gene is TRBD2 (5 bases). V gave up 5 bases and J gave up 2 bases, with 8 bases separating them. This CDR3 region has 13 residues. Germline lookup yields CDR1 SNHLY and CDR2 FYNNEI. The CDR3 is CASSPRVTDTQYF. The CDR3 DNA follows: TGTGCCAGCAGTCCGCGGGTCACAGATACGCAGTATTTT.

The chain combines TRBV20-1 with TRBJ2-3; TRBD2 aligns across 10 bases. V lost 6 bases and J lost 4; bases outside the gene matches: 10. In germline, CDR1 is DFQATT, CDR2 SNEGSKA (reference sequence). The CDR3 loop spans 15 amino acids. CDR3 sequence (DNA): TGCAGTGCGGAGGGTCCTAGCGGGGGTGCAGATACGCAGTATTTT. Its translation: CSAEGPSGGADTQYF.

This clonotype was recorded a few times. This chain connects TRBV20-1 to TRBJ2-1, with TRBD1 matching over 10 bases. The CDR3 is made up of 17 amino acids. J gave up 10 bases and V 6 bases, and 21 bases lay outside the gene matches. The V gene's germline CDR1 is DFQATT and CDR2 SNEGSKA (reference sequence). CDR3 loop: CSAYTPQPGQGMREQFF. CDR3 bases: TGCAGTGCCTATACCCCCCAACCGGGACAGGGGATGAGGGAGCAGTTCTTC.

The J gene is TRBJ2-1, the V gene TRBV6-2 or TRBV6-3; 14 nucleotides agree with TRBD2. The V gene end was trimmed by 6 bases and the J gene end by 7 bases; junction bases not matched to a gene: 8. Per germline, CDR1 MNHEY and CDR2 SVGEGT. The CDR3 is made up of 16 amino acids. CDR3 sequence (DNA): TGTGCCAGCAGCTTAGCCGGACTAGCGGGAGGTAATGAGCAGTTCTTC. Translated: CASSLAGLAGGNEQFF.

This clonotype has more than one count but fewer than ten. This chain joins TRBV28 and TRBJ1-1, with D perhaps matching TRBD1 (6 bases). Germline CDR1 and CDR2: MDHEN and SYDVKM. V lost 6 bases and J lost 1, with 12 bases in between. The CDR3 is 14 residues long. CDR3 nucleotides: TGTGCCAGCAGAACGGGGGGACAGAACACTGAAGCTTTCTTT. It encodes CASRTGGQNTEAFF.

There are many counts of this clonotype. The chain combines TRBV6-1 with TRBJ1-1; no firm D call. CDR1 is MNHNS and CDR2 is SASEGT in the germline V gene. CDR3 size: 15 residues. The V and J ends lost 7 bases and 4 bases respectively, with 19 bases between them. The CDR3 loop is CASTTTPGPGTEAFF. The CDR3 DNA reads TGTGCCAGCACCACGACCCCGGGTCCTGGCACTGAAGCTTTCTTT.